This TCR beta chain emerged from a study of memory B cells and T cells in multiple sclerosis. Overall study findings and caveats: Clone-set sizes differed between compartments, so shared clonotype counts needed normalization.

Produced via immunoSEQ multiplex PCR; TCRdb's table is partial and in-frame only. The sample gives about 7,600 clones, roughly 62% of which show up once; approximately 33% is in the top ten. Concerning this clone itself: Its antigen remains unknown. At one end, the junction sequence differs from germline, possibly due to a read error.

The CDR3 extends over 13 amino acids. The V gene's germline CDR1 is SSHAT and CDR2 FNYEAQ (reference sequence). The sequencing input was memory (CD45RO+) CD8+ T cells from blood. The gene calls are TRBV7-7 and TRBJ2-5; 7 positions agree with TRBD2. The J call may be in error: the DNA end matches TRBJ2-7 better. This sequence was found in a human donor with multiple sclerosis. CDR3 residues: CASSFRLAGEQYF. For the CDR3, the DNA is TGTGCTAGCAGCTTTAGACTAGCTGGCGAGCAGTACTTC.